The following is a TCR beta chain sequence with its context. This clonotype was counted a few times. The clone's antigen remains unknown. There are no base qualities to consult, and no much larger clone falls within one base. Instrument used: Illumina HiSeq 1500. The public reads were run again by TCRdb, first through fastp at Q25 and then through MiXCR, and only productive beta chains were kept. Each CDR3 protein appears once, grouped with its most common genes and DNA. For this sample the table gives under 200,000 distinct CDR3 sequences, of which about a sixth were detected only once. About 19% of the sample is held by the ten biggest clonotypes. The source of the sample is a study of T cell repertoires in cytomegalovirus infection (dated by TCRdb to about 2019). At the level of the whole study: Donor HLA type was relevant to the analysis, because carriage of CMV infection together with the matching HLA type was indicated by public TCR beta signatures. On the study overall, not on this receptor specifically: The ex vivo response was dominated by HLA-C-restricted CMV-specific TCR beta clonotypes, and the single most frequent clonotype in two of eight donors was supplied by these HLA-C-restricted clonotypes. Cumulative frequency of public TCR beta family members discriminated carriers of CMV infection plus the relevant HLA type in this cohort and an independent 352-donor cohort.

CDR1 and CDR2 are drawn from the germline V gene: SGDLS, YYNGEE. Relative to germline, V is 1 base shorter and J is 3 bases shorter, with 16 bases between their ends. The CDR3 measures 16 amino acids from cysteine to phenylalanine. This entry keeps only the CDR3 DNA: 48 bases, framed from base 1. Specimen: CD8+ T cells from PBMCs. The sequence was collected from a human donor in good health (CMV status not recorded). Some clones in this sample may be carry-over from other donors' samples. The sequence is built from TRBV9 and TRBJ1-1, and the D gene may be TRBD1, 6 bases matching. The CDR3 sequence is CASSVNVQGSHTEAFF. The base sequence is TGTGCCAGCAGCGTAAACGTCCAGGGGTCTCACACTGAAGCTTTCTTT.